This record covers a single T cell receptor (beta chain). Its antigen is unknown. Trimming took 2 bases from V and 6 from J, leaving 3 bases between them. The germline V gene has CDR1 KGHDR and CDR2 SFDVKD. The CDR3 has 12 amino acids. ViraFEST assay sequencing came after antigen-specific CD4+ T cells were expanded with viral peptide pools. Isolation of CD4+ T cells took place after more than 9 days of culture. Vaccinated recipients, who were negative for nucleocapsid antibodies, had no history of SARS-CoV-2 infection. These data are taken from a study of vaccination effects on CD4 cells after COVID-19. About the research overall: Two doses of BNT162b2 or mRNA-1273 vaccine were administered to participants.

Points from the study as a whole: Convalescent patients were few in the study, and early post-infection timepoints were absent.

Here immunoSEQ multiplex PCR was the method, and the copy in TCRdb shows in-frame clones only, minus some. The table shows tens of thousands of clones, with 60% to 80% occurring only once. The receptor was derived from a human donor who received a COVID-19 vaccine. The sample here was CD4+ T cells from PBMCs cultured with HCoV-NL63 spike peptides, taken before COVID-19 vaccination. The rearrangement joins TRBV24-1 to TRBJ2-2; D not resolved. The CDR3 nucleotides read TGTGCCACCAGTGATTCGCCCGGGGAGCTGTTTTTT. It specifies CATSDSPGELFF.